Sequencing of this T cell receptor (beta chain) was carried out in a study of molecular identifiers for immune sequencing clone quantification. Previously described methods and listed TCR primers produced bulk TCR libraries. TCRdb passed the PCR reads through MiXCR, listing each CDR3 protein once. The data hold about 100,000 distinct CDR3 sequences, with around a third observed a single time. Germline V gene lookup returns CDR1 SGHTA and CDR2 FQGNSA. This CDR3 has 15 amino acids. The V and J ends lost 5 bases and 5 bases respectively, with 19 bases between them. Concerning this clonotype itself: Possible read error: a much larger clone is one base away.

From 20,000 to 1,000,000 sorted cells, naive CD8 libraries were generated with 10%, 30% or 50% RNA. This TCR derives from a human donor in good health. Some libraries in this study had Jurkat cell RNA spiked in. The sequencing sample was made of naive CD8+ T cells from blood, with Jurkat cell RNA spiked in. The subset here: FACS-sorted CD8+CD4-CCR7+CD45RA+ naive T cells. The genes are TRBV7-2 and TRBJ2-7, with D maybe TRBD1 (6 bases). CDR3 in amino acids: CASSIGVRGVDEQYF. The CDR3 bases are TGTGCCAGCAGCATAGGAGTCAGGGGAGTGGACGAGCAGTACTTC.